This T cell receptor (beta chain) was recovered during a study of cytomegalovirus exposure and HLA in healthy donors. Amplification used 60 Vbeta primers and 13 Jbeta primers. Profiling relied on immunoSEQ multiplex PCR, and the TCRdb table lists in-frame clones only, not all of them. Here the sample spans approximately 150,000 clones, 82% being singletons. Germline loops: CDR1 LNHDA, CDR2 SQIVND (reference sequence). With 3 bases removed from V and 2 bases from J, the gap between germline ends came to 8 bases. CDR3 length: 14 amino acids. The chain joins TRBV19 to TRBJ2-1; D is ambiguous. Sequencing was done on a sample of PBMCs. This receptor was identified in a man aged 18-30 years in good health and CMV-seropositive. This chain's CDR3 is CASSMNSPYNEQFF. The CDR3 DNA sequence: TGTGCCAGTAGTATGAACAGTCCCTACAATGAGCAGTTCTTC.